The clone carrying this T cell receptor beta chain was seen once. The antigen is undetermined. This specimen belongs to a study of T cells in localized non-small cell lung cancer. The CDR3 sequence is 18 residues long. Germline loops: CDR1 LNHDA, CDR2 SQIVND (reference sequence). Germline trimming cut 5 bases from V and 4 bases from J; bases unmatched to any gene: 13. Profiling relied on immunoSEQ multiplex PCR, and the TCRdb table lists in-frame clones only, not all of them. Among over 20,000 clones listed, approximately 86% were seen once. Findings of the study overall: There was higher T cell clonality in uninvolved adjacent lung than in tumor, and it was highest there. Appearance in adjacent lung was seen for a median roughly 50 of the top 100 tumor clones. Heterogeneity remains possible, as sequencing covered one tumor region only. Those with higher blood T cell density had longer overall survival.

The clonotype comes from a male donor aged 60 or older with stage II lung adenocarcinoma. The chain uses TRBV19 and TRBJ2-6, with TRBD1 identical over 8 bases. Specimen: peripheral blood mononuclear cells, collected before any cancer treatment. The CDR3 region has the DNA TGTGCCAGTAGTGAGGATTCCCAGGGGGCGGCGGGGGCCAACGTCCTGACTTTC. Its protein is CASSEDSQGAAGANVLTF.